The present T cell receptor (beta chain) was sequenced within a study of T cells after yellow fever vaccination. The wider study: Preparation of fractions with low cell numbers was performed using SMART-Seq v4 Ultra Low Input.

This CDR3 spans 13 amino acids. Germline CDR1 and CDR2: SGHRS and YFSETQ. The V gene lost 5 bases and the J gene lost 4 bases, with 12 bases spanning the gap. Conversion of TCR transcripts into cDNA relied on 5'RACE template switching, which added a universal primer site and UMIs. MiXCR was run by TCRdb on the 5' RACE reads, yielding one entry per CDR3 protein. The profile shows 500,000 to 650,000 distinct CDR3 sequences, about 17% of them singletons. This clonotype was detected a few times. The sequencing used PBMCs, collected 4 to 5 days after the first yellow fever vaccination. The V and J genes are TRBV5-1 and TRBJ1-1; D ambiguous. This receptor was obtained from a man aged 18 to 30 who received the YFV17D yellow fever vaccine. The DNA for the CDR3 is TGCGCCAGCAGGGTTAATAGAGGCACTGAAGCTTTCTTT. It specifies CASRVNRGTEAFF.